The next 7 T cell receptor beta chains were all read from a single sample in a study of radiation and T cells in renal cell carcinoma (dated by TCRdb to the early 2020s). The time point label for this specimen denotes: baseline pretreatment blood. Sample treatment or condition, as interpreted from the label and publication: 15 Gy SBRT to primary tumor, nephrectomy 4 weeks later. The library was produced with the immunoSEQ multiplex PCR assay. TCRdb obtained this table from immuneACCESS and retained in-frame rearrangements with V and J assigned. These tables miss some clones; where compared with another copy, unresolved V genes account for less than half of the shortfall, and the remainder is unexplained. The sample data list tens of thousands of clones, and roughly four fifths of these were observed just once. Approximately 6.4% of the sample lies in the top ten. The specimen was blood, collected from a patient whose treatment included radiotherapy and nephrectomy. These receptors were collected from a man aged 55 to 70 with renal cell carcinoma.

The CDR3 loop is CASSSPGVEKLFF. The CDR3 DNA reads as TGTGCCAGCAGCTCCCCCGGTGTAGAAAAACTGTTTTTT. The chain links TRBV7-9 to TRBJ1-4, with D unresolved. CDR3 size: 13 residues. V lost 4 bases and J 8 bases, leaving 11 bases between the germline ends. Germline CDR1 reads SEHNR; CDR2 reads FQNEAQ (reference sequence).

This clone was found a few times. This rearrangement joins TRBV19 to TRBJ2-7; weak D call: TRBD1 (5 bases). CDR3 length equals 13 residues. The germline V gene encodes CDR1 LNHDA and CDR2 SQIVND (reference sequence). Trimming shortened V by 4 bases and J by 2 bases, and 9 bases separated the two germline ends. DNA of the CDR3: TGTGCCAGTAGTACCGTAGGGGCCTACGAGCAGTACTTC. This gives the protein CASSTVGAYEQYF.

This clone was found a few times. This chain links TRBV5-6 with TRBJ1-1, with D perhaps TRBD1 (6 bases). The V gene lost 1 base and the J gene lost 7 bases, with 8 bases spanning the gap. Germline V gene sequence: CDR1 SGHDT, CDR2 YYEEEE. The CDR3 is 12 amino acids. The CDR3 region is CASSLTGFEAFF. DNA of the CDR3: TGTGCCAGCAGCTTGACAGGGTTTGAAGCTTTCTTT.

The chain combines TRBV5-1 with TRBJ2-7; 8 positions match TRBD1. The CDR3 is made up of 15 amino acids. V dropped 3 bases and J dropped 2; count of bases not matched to a gene: 7. Germline V CDR1 and CDR2: SGHRS, YFSETQ. The CDR3 nucleotides read TGCGCCAGCAGCTCGGGACAGGCAGGGGCCTACGAGCAGTACTTC. Translation gives CASSSGQAGAYEQYF.

This clone was counted a few times. The genes are TRBV29-1 and TRBJ2-4, with a tentative D call TRBD1 (5 bases). The CDR3 has 16 amino acids. V lost 8 bases to trimming and J lost 2 bases, with 22 bases between them. Germline CDR1 is SQVTM and CDR2 is ANQGSEA. CDR3: CSPIVGAPNSKNIQYF. In DNA, the CDR3 is TGCAGCCCAATAGTAGGGGCCCCCAATTCCAAAAACATTCAGTACTTC.

The chain uses TRBV29-1 and TRBJ2-3; tentatively, D is TRBD1 (6 bases). Looked up from germline, CDR1 is SQVTM and CDR2 is ANQGSEA. Trimming removed 5 bases at V and 5 bases at J, with 14 bases between. There are 13 residues in the CDR3. Written as DNA, the CDR3 is TGCAGCGTTCAGTGGGGGCACCAAGATACGCAGTATTTT. Translating gives CSVQWGHQDTQYF.

This sequence joins TRBV6-6 and TRBJ2-5; D is ambiguous. V was clipped by 5 bases and J by 5 bases, with 12 bases between them. Germline V CDR1 and CDR2: MNHNY, SVGAGI (reference sequence). The CDR3 loop spans 13 amino acids. The CDR3 DNA follows: TGTGCCAGCAGTCTCGAGGATTGGGAGACCCAGTACTTC. Translating it yields CASSLEDWETQYF.